This T cell receptor (beta chain) was sequenced for a study of OX40 agonist ivuxolimab in advanced cancers. Notes on this clone: Its antigen is undetermined.

The germline gives CDR1 MNHNS, CDR2 SASEGT. The CDR3 has 15 amino acids. V was pared by 4 bases and J by 0 bases, with 10 bases between. Points from the study as a whole: In general, CD8+ T cells held more expanded clones than CD4+ did, on average. The study found among the lowest clonal expansion in partial responders at 0.1-3.0 mg/kg. Nonresponders included some who also had low normalized T-cell clonal expansion.

Sequencing was performed with immunoSEQ multiplex PCR; in TCRdb, only in-frame clones are kept and a portion is missing. The sample lists under 40,000 clones; 89% were seen once. Material: CD4+ or CD8+ T cells sorted from blood, obtained in a trial of the OX40 agonist ivuxolimab. The TCR was taken from an adult with an advanced solid tumor such as melanoma, head and neck, liver or kidney cancer. The V call is TRBV6-1, the J call TRBJ1-3; possible D gene TRBD1, 5 bases. DNA of the CDR3: TGTGCCAGCAGTGTTGACAGCCTCTCTGGAAACACCATATATTTT. Translating it yields CASSVDSLSGNTIYF.